A selection of T cell receptor beta chains follows, all from one sample in a study of blood T cell repertoires in COVID-19. Generated by immunoSEQ multiplex PCR, the TCRdb table keeps only in-frame clones and is missing some. Counted here are over 400,000 clones, about nine tenths occurring once; the ten biggest clones make up roughly 1.4%. Sequenced: peripheral blood. These receptors all come from a woman under 40 with active or convalescent COVID-19. The CDR3 runs from the conserved cysteine through the conserved F or W. D genes are given only for firm matches. For some rows the clone size is stated as once, few or many, or as a class when expanded; others skip it.

v_gene: TRBV19; j_gene: TRBJ2-6; d_gene: -; abundance: many; CDR3nt: TGTGCCAGTAGGGACAGAATCTTCTCTGGGGCCAACGTCCTGACTTTC; CDR3aa: CASRDRIFSGANVLTF
v_gene: TRBV7-9; j_gene: TRBJ2-7; d_gene: -; abundance: once; CDR3nt: TGTGCCAGCAGCTTAGAACGCGGGTCCTCCTACGAGCAGTACTTC; CDR3aa: CASSLERGSSYEQYF
v_gene: TRBV6-1; j_gene: TRBJ1-3; d_gene: TRBD1; abundance: few; CDR3nt: TGTGCCAGCAGTGAACAGGGGGTGTATGGAAACACCATATATTTT; CDR3aa: CASSEQGVYGNTIYF
v_gene: TRBV19; j_gene: TRBJ2-1; d_gene: -; abundance: -; CDR3nt: TGTGCCAGTAGTGCCACTTCGCCTCCGGAGCAGTTCTTC; CDR3aa: CASSATSPPEQFF
v_gene: TRBV25-1; j_gene: TRBJ1-2; d_gene: TRBD1; abundance: -; CDR3nt: TGTGCCAGCAGTGAATATCAGGGGGCGGGATCCTATGGCTACACCTTC; CDR3aa: CASSEYQGAGSYGYTF
v_gene: TRBV6-6; j_gene: TRBJ2-5; d_gene: TRBD2; abundance: -; CDR3nt: TGTGCCAGCAGTCCGTCCAGGACTAGCGGGGGACATAAAGAGACCCAGTACTTC; CDR3aa: CASSPSRTSGGHKETQYF
v_gene: TRBV19; j_gene: TRBJ1-6; d_gene: -; abundance: few; CDR3nt: TGTGCCAGTAGTTTGTCTAATACCGGGAATTCACCCCTCCACTTT; CDR3aa: CASSLSNTGNSPLHF
v_gene: TRBV6-6; j_gene: TRBJ1-2; d_gene: -; abundance: -; CDR3nt: TGTGCCAGCAGTCCCCAAGGGCGGGGTGGCTACACCTTC; CDR3aa: CASSPQGRGGYTF
v_gene: TRBV2; j_gene: TRBJ1-1; d_gene: TRBD1; abundance: -; CDR3nt: TGTGCCAGCAGCTACGGGACAGGGTTGGAGGGCACTGAAGCTTTCTTT; CDR3aa: CASSYGTGLEGTEAFF
v_gene: TRBV9; j_gene: TRBJ2-2; d_gene: -; abundance: -; CDR3nt: TGTGCCAGCAGCGTATCGACAGCGAACACCGGGGAGCTGTTTTTT; CDR3aa: CASSVSTANTGELFF
v_gene: TRBV1; j_gene: TRBJ2-7; d_gene: -; abundance: -; CDR3nt: TGCACCAGCAGCCACACGGGACTACCCCGTACCCGGCCCTCCTACGAGCAGTACTTC; CDR3aa: CTSSHTGLPRTRPSYEQYF
v_gene: TRBV11-2; j_gene: TRBJ2-1; d_gene: TRBD2; abundance: -; CDR3nt: TGTGCCAGCAGCTTAATTAGCGGGAGTAACGGTGAGCAGTTCTTC; CDR3aa: CASSLISGSNGEQFF
v_gene: TRBV5-1; j_gene: TRBJ1-3; d_gene: -; abundance: -; CDR3nt: TGCGCCAGCAGCTTGCTTTCCGACAGCTCTGGAAACACCATATATTTT; CDR3aa: CASSLLSDSSGNTIYF
v_gene: TRBV4-1; j_gene: TRBJ1-2; d_gene: TRBD1; abundance: few; CDR3nt: TGCGCCAGCAGCCAGTACAGGGGCGGATATGGCTACACCTTC; CDR3aa: CASSQYRGGYGYTF
v_gene: TRBV5-1; j_gene: TRBJ1-1; d_gene: -; abundance: -; CDR3nt: TGCGCCAGCACCCCTGACAGGAGTTACACTGAAGCTTTCTTT; CDR3aa: CASTPDRSYTEAFF
v_gene: TRBV15; j_gene: TRBJ1-3; d_gene: -; abundance: -; CDR3nt: TGTGCCACCAGCAGTTTGAGGGTAGATGGAAACACCATATATTTT; CDR3aa: CATSSLRVDGNTIYF
v_gene: TRBV7-9; j_gene: TRBJ1-1; d_gene: -; abundance: few; CDR3nt: TGTGCCAGCAGCTTAATCCAGGGTGTCGCTGAAGCTTTCTTT; CDR3aa: CASSLIQGVAEAFF